The following is a T cell receptor beta chain sequence with its context. The sample belongs to a study of graft-versus-host responses after intestinal transplantation. Study in general: Recipients had transplants, and these were multivisceral, liver-intestinal, or isolated intestinal. Every one of the recipients received anti-thymocyte globulin induction and afterwards took tacrolimus and steroids for roughly three years.

Findings and limits, study-wide: Graft-versus-host to host-versus-graft clonal ratios in allografts were high in patients with graft-donor T cell macrochimerism.

Responders (approximately 200,000, CFSE-labeled) were co-plated with approximately 200,000 irradiated, violet-dye-labeled stimulators. Proliferating responders of the CD3+CD4+ and CD3+CD8+ phenotypes with low CFSE were sorted after the reaction. Using immunoSEQ multiplex PCR, the repertoire was profiled, and TCRdb retains in-frame clones only, with some absent. The sample has about 23,000 clones; 35% to 50% are singletons. The V segment lost 0 bases and the J segment 3 bases; nucleotides outside the gene matches: 0. This CDR3 contains 15 residues. The germline CDR1 and CDR2 sequences are MNHEY and SVGAGI.

The sample consisted of alloreactive CD8+ T cells from a mixed lymphocyte reaction culture, taken before transplantation. Subset here: CFSE-low proliferating T cells sorted from approximately 6-day pre-transplant mixed lymphocyte reaction (GvH or HvG direction). The sequence came from a human patient who was an organ donor for intestinal transplantation. The chain recombines TRBV6-5 with TRBJ2-1; 9 bases are a match to TRBD2. CDR3 bases: TGTGCCAGCAGTTACTCTAGCGGGGGCTACAATGAGCAGTTCTTC. It yields the protein CASSYSSGGYNEQFF.